This T cell receptor (beta chain) appears in the sequencing data of a study of T cells in Graves' hyperthyroidism and ophthalmopathy. Researchers amplified the TCR beta CDR3 regions from RNA transcripts. A set of HTBI primers served as the primers for a first-round RT-PCR of the TCR CDR3. TCRdb redid the calling of the multiplex PCR reads with MiXCR, one entry per CDR3 protein. The sample shows approximately 400,000 distinct CDR3 sequences, less than 20% of them seen only once. Germline V lookup: CDR1 LGHNA, CDR2 YNFKEQ. The length of the CDR3 is 12 residues. Trimming removed 7 bases at V and 1 base at J, with 7 bases between. This clonotype was seen only a few times. Its specificity is unknown. Points from the study as a whole: Before onset, by a median of around six months, the model predicted ophthalmopathy.

Criteria for exclusion of patients were uncontrolled infection, other autoimmune disease, pregnancy or lactation. The chain couples TRBV4-2 to TRBJ1-1; D remains ambiguous. Sample: blood. This receptor was taken from a young man with Graves' ophthalmopathy. CDR3 sequence reads: CASTSSNTEAFF. Written as DNA, the CDR3 is TGTGCCAGCACCTCCTCGAACACTGAAGCTTTCTTT.